Below are 8 T cell receptor beta chains sequenced from a single sample in a study of blood T cell repertoires in COVID-19. Measured with immunoSEQ multiplex PCR; TCRdb has only the in-frame clones, and not every one. The sample has 90,000 to 150,000 clones, around three quarters seen once. Sequencing was carried out using peripheral blood. The receptors come from a woman of 80 years or more with acute or convalescent COVID-19.

The chain combines TRBV4-3 with TRBJ2-2; D perhaps matches TRBD1 (5 bases). CDR3 size: 15 residues. The germline V and J ends were trimmed by 4 bases and 6 bases, with 15 bases remaining between them. The V gene's germline CDR1 is LGHNA and CDR2 YSLEER. CDR3 amino acids: CASSPLTRVPGELFF. The DNA of the CDR3 is TGCGCCAGCAGCCCATTAACCAGGGTTCCCGGGGAGCTGTTTTTT.

This clone was seen a few times. The chain couples TRBV7-9 to TRBJ1-5; the D gene is possibly TRBD1 (5 bases). V shed 5 bases and J shed 5 bases, with 19 bases lying between them. This CDR3 spans 16 amino acids. Germline CDR1 SEHNR, CDR2 FQNEAQ (reference sequence). The CDR3 region is CASSRVGGARDQPQHF. The CDR3 coding sequence is TGTGCCAGCAGCCGGGTCGGCGGGGCGCGGGATCAGCCCCAGCATTTT.

Of note for this clone: Other DNA sequences in this sample translate to the same CDR3. CDR3 bases: TGCAGCGTGGGACAGGGGAACACTGAAGCTTTCTTT. As protein: CSVGQGNTEAFF. The chain combines TRBV29-1 with TRBJ1-1; 9 bases line up with TRBD1. V lost 6 bases to trimming and J lost 1 base; unmatched junction nucleotides: 0. The CDR3 is 12 residues long. The V gene's germline CDR1 is SQVTM and CDR2 ANQGSEA.

The gene calls are TRBV29-1 and TRBJ2-7, with D uncertain. V shed 5 bases and J shed 0 bases, with 17 bases lying between them. The CDR3 spans 15 residues. The germline V gene encodes CDR1 SQVTM and CDR2 ANQGSEA. CDR3 amino acids: CSVTTPRHSSYEQYF. CDR3 coding DNA: TGCAGCGTTACCACCCCAAGACACTCCTCCTACGAGCAGTACTTC.

The chain combines TRBV9 with TRBJ2-7; weak D call: TRBD1 (5 bases). Germline CDR1 and CDR2: SGDLS and YYNGEE. The CDR3 runs 13 residues. V lost 4 bases and J 5 bases, leaving 13 bases between the germline ends. The chain's CDR3 is CASSLGAYNEQYF. The CDR3 DNA reads as TGTGCCAGCAGCCTTGGGGCGTATAACGAGCAGTACTTC.

The rearrangement joins TRBV19 to TRBJ2-6; 11 bases match TRBD1. This CDR3 is built from 17 residues. Germline CDR1 LNHDA, CDR2 SQIVND (reference sequence). J gave up 3 bases and V 9 bases, and 10 bases lay outside the gene matches. The CDR3 nucleotides read TGTGCCAGCGCTGCGGGACAGGGGGTCTTTGGGGCCAACGTCCTGACTTTC. This gives the protein CASAAGQGVFGANVLTF.

The J gene is TRBJ2-2, the V gene TRBV7-2, with 10 nucleotides matching TRBD1. Trimming cost V 7 bases and J 3 bases; bases outside gene matches: 5. Germline CDR1 is SGHTA and CDR2 is FQGNSA. This CDR3 spans 15 amino acids. The CDR3 region is CASTGTGVDTGELFF. The CDR3 DNA is TGTGCCAGCACCGGGACAGGGGTTGACACCGGGGAGCTGTTTTTT. Based on the CDR3 plus reference TRBV7-2 and TRBJ2-2, the full variable domain is GAGVSQSPSNKVTEKGKDVELRCDPISGHTALYWYRQSLGQGLEFLIYFQGNSAPDKSGLPSDRFSAERTGGSVSTLTIQRTQQEDSAVYLCASTGTGVDTGELFFGEGSRLTVL.

V usage is TRBV10-3 and J usage is TRBJ1-2; possibly TRBD1 for D (6 bases). V was trimmed by 0 bases and J by 4 bases, leaving 12 bases between them. The CDR3 has 15 amino acids. Germline CDR1 ENHRY, CDR2 SYGVKD. This chain's CDR3 is CAISESPQGGYGYTF. Here the CDR3 DNA reads TGTGCCATCAGTGAGTCTCCACAGGGTGGCTATGGCTACACCTTC.